The T cell receptor beta chain described here comes from a study of cytotoxic CD8 clonotypes in ibrutinib-treated CLL (dated by TCRdb to the early 2020s). Context from the whole study: In this cohort, 15 patients were treatment-naive and some 10 were relapsed/refractory, while around 18 had unmutated IGHV. Responses were partial in roughly 25 patients and complete in 2; after median 68 months follow-up, about 14 stayed in remission and some twelve progressed. On average, each sample had roughly 260,000 productive templates and roughly 95,000 productive rearrangements. Cryopreserved peripheral blood mononuclear cells were collected at three points: before therapy, at response, and at either sustained remission or disease progression. Response samples were obtained after a median of around 11 months of treatment, with a range of about 6 to 36 months. Longitudinal samples were obtainable from about 30% of the roughly 86 participants in the trial. Every sample from remission and from progressive disease was obtained while the patients were still on ibrutinib. Summary of the overall study and its limitations: Public clonotypes were rare and either shrank or stayed stable during treatment, and the rise in clonality at ibrutinib response reflected expansion of private clonotypes. Clonality rose at ibrutinib response, remained stable during sustained remission, and dropped back toward baseline at progression. Sampling times were not matched between sustained-remission and progressing patients, and lymph node repertoires were not studied. Baseline clonality was found to be higher than that of age-matched healthy donors and was strongly correlated with circulating CD8+ T-cell counts.

Trimming removed 7 bases from V and 3 bases from J; the gene matches leave 5 bases unexplained. The CDR3, cysteine through phenylalanine, is 13 amino acids long. Just CDR3 DNA is preserved here, 39 bases in frame from base 1. Sequences MDHEN (CDR1) and SYDVKM (CDR2) are obtained from the germline V gene. In the paper's terms, the time point label means: 20 to 25 months on ibrutinib. For TCR beta library preparation, approximately 2 micrograms of genomic DNA was extracted from cryopreserved PBMCs. Longitudinal blood samples from CLL patients on ibrutinib monotherapy were analyzed using high-throughput TCR beta sequencing. Patients were enrolled in a phase 2 open-label single-center ibrutinib monotherapy trial. On a MiSeq, deep resolution sequencing aimed for a depth between 1 in 1 million and 1 in 200,000 T cells, with each clonotype covered approximately 9.8x on average. The immunoSEQ hsTCRB Kit was used to generate TCR beta libraries. The study's own analysis went as follows. The data were analyzed with ImmunoSEQ Analyzer and ImmunoSEQ Data Assistant, and V, D and J gene assignments followed IMGT definitions. Clonality was computed as one minus normalized Shannon entropy of productive rearrangement frequencies, ranging from 0 to 1. Only overrepresented clonotypes making up at least 0.05% of the repertoire of each patient were included in the public clonotype analysis. About twelve repertoires from age-matched healthy donors, obtained from immuneACCESS, served as clonality controls. Sourced from immuneACCESS, this table was stored by TCRdb with only in-frame sequences that have V and J called. A share of the clones is absent; for the studies checked, an unresolved V gene accounts for under half, and the remainder has no known explanation. Clonal size and the V and J genes are those of that table, whereas D and trimming came from the DNA. Within this sample are 100,000 to 150,000 clones, with 80% to 90% of them counted one time only. The top ten clones comprise over 2% of the sample.

About this clone itself: Its cognate antigen has yet to be identified. The sample holds no much larger clone one base away, and base qualities are not on file.

Sequenced material: PBMCs, taken after 24 months of ibrutinib treatment. Recombination connected TRBV28 to TRBJ1-1; 7 middle bases align to TRBD1. This sequence was found in a human donor with chronic lymphocytic leukemia. In nucleotides, the sequence is TGTGCCAGCATGGCAGGGGGGGACACTGAAGCTTTCTTT. This translates into CASMAGGDTEAFF.